The 24 T cell receptor beta chains below come from one sample, sequenced in a study of shared clonotypes between healthy human individuals. The protocol was immunoSEQ multiplex PCR, while the TCRdb copy is restricted to in-frame clones and leaves out a portion. This table holds around 580,000 clones, nearly 98% found once. The naive CD8 subset, CD45RO-negative cells positively selected for CCR7, excluded terminally differentiated effector memory CD45RA+ cells. Sequenced input: naive CD8+ T cells sorted from blood. The receptors were gathered from a young man in good health.

V usage is TRBV5-6 and J usage is TRBJ2-1, with D unclear. The CDR3 loop spans 15 amino acids. The V and J ends lost 2 bases and 5 bases respectively, with 14 bases between them. Germline V gene lookup returns CDR1 SGHDT and CDR2 YYEEEE. The CDR3 DNA reads as TGTGCCAGCAGCTTTTGGTCCTATCATGACAATGAGCAGTTCTTC. Its translation: CASSFWSYHDNEQFF.

This chain links TRBV12-5 with TRBJ2-1, with D possibly being TRBD1 (6 bases). The CDR3 spans 15 residues. Trimming pared 1 base from V and 4 bases from J, leaving 11 bases between. CDR1 LGHNT and CDR2 FRNRAP come from the germline V gene. Here the CDR3 reads CASGLGGPRYNEQFF. The CDR3 bases are TGTGCTAGTGGTTTGGGGGGGCCGAGATACAATGAGCAGTTCTTC. Full variable domain (remainder filled in from reference TRBV12-5 and TRBJ2-1): DARVTQTPRHKVTEMGQEVTMRCQPILGHNTVFWYRQTMMQGLELLAYFRNRAPLDDSGMPKDRFSAEMPDATLATLKIQPSEPRDSAVYFCASGLGGPRYNEQFFGPGTRLTVL.

This sequence joins TRBV27 and TRBJ1-5; 10 nucleotides align to TRBD1. Germline lookup yields CDR1 MNHEY and CDR2 SMNVEV (reference sequence). CDR3 length: 14 amino acids. Trimming cost V 8 bases and J 5 bases; bases outside gene matches: 6. CDR3 DNA sequence: TGTGCCAGCTCAACCGGGACAGGGGATCAGCCCCAGCATTTT. It is translated as CASSTGTGDQPQHF.

A single count supports this clone. The chain links TRBV4-1 to TRBJ2-1, with 9 bases lining up with TRBD2. Germline-derived CDR1 and CDR2 are MGHRA and YSYEKL. V shed 4 bases, J shed 4 bases, and the junction held 8 bases outside the gene matches. The CDR3 length is 16 residues. For the CDR3, the DNA is TGCGCCAGCAGCCCCATAGCGGGAGATGCTTACAATGAGCAGTTCTTC. Translated, it gives CASSPIAGDAYNEQFF.

The chain recombines TRBV14 with TRBJ2-5; no clear D gene. Germline V gene lookup returns CDR1 SGHDN and CDR2 FVKESK. V lost 4 bases and J lost 2, with 5 bases in between. The CDR3 contains 12 residues. The CDR3 loop reads CASSLKQETQYF. The CDR3 bases are TGTGCCAGCAGCCTAAAGCAAGAGACCCAGTACTTC.

The chain links TRBV5-4 to TRBJ2-7; D gene unclear. Trimming took off 2 bases at V and 1 base at J, with 7 bases between the two ends. Germline CDR1 and CDR2: SGHNT and YYREEE (reference sequence). CDR3 length: 13 amino acids. The CDR3 bases are TGTGCCAGCAGCTTTGGTTATTCCTACGAGCAGTACTTC. It translates to CASSFGYSYEQYF.

The chain is built from TRBV7-9 and TRBJ1-1; the D is unclear. V lost 1 base, J lost 3 bases, and 15 bases lay in between. CDR1 and CDR2 from the germline V gene are SEHNR and FQNEAQ (reference sequence). CDR3 length: 16 residues. CDR3 protein: CASSLEGEVEDTEAFF. As DNA, the CDR3 is TGTGCCAGCAGCTTAGAGGGCGAGGTGGAGGACACTGAAGCTTTCTTT.

V and J are TRBV28 and TRBJ2-3; TRBD2 aligns across 11 bases. J was trimmed by 4 bases and V by 5 bases; bases with no gene match: 8. Germline CDR1 is MDHEN and CDR2 is SYDVKM. The CDR3 covers 16 residues. CDR3 coding DNA: TGTGCCAGCAGTACACTAGCGGGAGAGATTGCAGATACGCAGTATTTT. Its translation is CASSTLAGEIADTQYF. The variable domain in full, with the rest retrieved from reference TRBV28 and TRBJ2-3, is DVKVTQSSRYLVKRTGEKVFLECVQDMDHENMFWYRQDPGLGLRLIYFSYDVKMKEKGDIPEGYSVSREKKERFSLILESASTNQTSMYLCASSTLAGEIADTQYFGPGTRLTVL.

The genes are TRBV4-3 and TRBJ2-2, with D possibly being TRBD1 or TRBD2 (5 bases each). Trimming took off 0 bases at V and 3 bases at J, with 20 bases between the two ends. The CDR3 sequence is 19 residues long. The germline CDR1 and CDR2 sequences are LGHNA and YSLEER. The CDR3 is CASSQDPHQPGAYTGELFF. CDR3 nucleotide sequence: TGCGCCAGCAGCCAAGACCCCCACCAACCCGGGGCTTACACCGGGGAGCTGTTTTTT.

The gene calls are TRBV7-9 and TRBJ2-7; 13 nucleotides agree with TRBD2. Unmatched junction bases numbered 9, after V lost 4 bases and J lost 6 bases. Germline V gene data show CDR1 as SEHNR and CDR2 as FQNEAQ (reference sequence). The CDR3 sequence is 16 residues long. Here the CDR3 reads CASSSGLAGVSGEQYF. The CDR3 DNA reads as TGTGCCAGCAGCTCCGGACTAGCGGGAGTAAGTGGCGAGCAGTACTTC.

The chain uses TRBV7-9 and TRBJ1-1; 7 bases align to TRBD1. The CDR3 is 12 residues long. The V segment lost 11 bases and the J segment 4 bases; nucleotides outside the gene matches: 7. Germline V gene data show CDR1 as SEHNR and CDR2 as FQNEAQ (reference sequence). CDR3 loop: CAAEGAVTEAFF. In DNA form, the CDR3 reads TGTGCCGCCGAGGGGGCGGTCACTGAAGCTTTCTTT.

As regards this clone: Other DNA sequences from this sample encode an identical CDR3 as well. The genes are TRBV27 and TRBJ2-7, with 11 bases that match TRBD2. CDR1 and CDR2 (germline): MNHEY, SMNVEV (reference sequence). V lost 5 bases and J lost 4; bases outside the gene matches: 4. This CDR3 spans 14 amino acids. The CDR3 region is CASSPGTSGYEQYF. The CDR3 DNA is TGTGCCAGCAGTCCCGGGACTAGCGGATACGAGCAGTACTTC.

The chain recombines TRBV15 with TRBJ2-3; D is perhaps TRBD1 (6 bases). Trimming took 6 bases from V and 2 from J, leaving 18 bases between them. Germline V CDR1 and CDR2: LNHNV, YYDKDF (reference sequence). The CDR3 contains 16 residues. This chain's CDR3 is CATSSSQGPPTDTQYF. In DNA, the CDR3 is TGTGCCACCAGTTCAAGCCAGGGGCCCCCCACAGATACGCAGTATTTT.

V gene TRBV6-6 combines with J gene TRBJ2-7, with D tentatively TRBD1 (6 bases). Trimming left V 0 bases short and J 2 bases short, with 8 bases between. Germline lookup yields CDR1 MNHNY and CDR2 SVGAGI (reference sequence). This CDR3 is built from 14 residues. CDR3 sequence reads: CASSYSPGAYEQYF. CDR3 nucleotides: TGTGCCAGCAGTTACTCGCCAGGGGCCTACGAGCAGTACTTC.

The V gene is TRBV7-9, the J gene TRBJ2-7; 9 bases fit TRBD2. CDR3 length: 14 residues. From germline, CDR1 is SEHNR and CDR2 FQNEAQ (reference sequence). The trim removed 5 bases at V and 6 bases at J, leaving 8 bases unmatched. The CDR3 sequence: CASSLSSGRPEQYF. CDR3 DNA sequence: TGTGCCAGCAGCCTTTCGAGCGGGAGGCCCGAGCAGTACTTC.

The chain is built from TRBV2 and TRBJ2-7, with D possibly being TRBD1 (5 bases). The CDR3 runs to 13 residues. Trimming removed 6 bases from V and 3 bases from J, with 12 bases in between. The germline V gene has CDR1 SNHLY and CDR2 FYNNEI. CDR3 DNA sequence: TGTGCCAGCAGGAGCAGGGTGGGCTACGAGCAGTACTTC. It is translated as CASRSRVGYEQYF.

This clone occurred once. This chain uses TRBV19 with TRBJ2-7, with 7 bases identical to TRBD1. Germline CDR1 and CDR2: LNHDA and SQIVND (reference sequence). This CDR3 is 15 amino acids long. Trimming took 6 bases from V and 0 from J; bases not matched to a gene: 8. CDR3 loop: CASRQGPESSYEQYF. CDR3 nucleotide sequence: TGTGCCAGTAGACAGGGGCCAGAGAGCTCCTACGAGCAGTACTTC.

In its sample, this clone was seen once. The gene calls are TRBV5-1 and TRBJ2-5; tentative D call: TRBD2 (6 bases). Trimming shortened V by 0 bases and J by 9 bases, and 30 bases separated the two germline ends. The CDR3 loop spans 19 amino acids. CDR1 is SGHRS, CDR2 YFSETQ, per germline. In DNA form, the CDR3 reads TGCGCCAGCAGCTTGGGGGACTTACGACTAGATCTTTCAAAATCGGCCCAGTACTTC. Translation gives CASSLGDLRLDLSKSAQYF.

The chain carries TRBV29-1 and TRBJ2-1, with 11 bases lining up with TRBD2. With V trimmed by 2 bases and J by 4 bases, 10 bases remained unmatched. Germline-derived CDR1 and CDR2 are SQVTM and ANQGSEA. This CDR3 comprises 17 residues. As DNA, the CDR3 is TGCAGCGTTGAAAACCCGCTGACTAGCGGGGTATACAATGAGCAGTTCTTC. Translated: CSVENPLTSGVYNEQFF.

This clone showed up just once. The chain recombines TRBV14 with TRBJ2-1; TRBD2 aligns across 7 bases. The germline V gene has CDR1 SGHDN and CDR2 FVKESK. The CDR3 covers 16 residues. The trim removed 2 bases at V and 0 bases at J, leaving 4 bases unmatched. The CDR3 spells CASSQSGTASYNEQFF. The CDR3 DNA is TGTGCCAGCAGCCAAAGCGGGACCGCCTCCTACAATGAGCAGTTCTTC.

This sequence joins TRBV7-8 and TRBJ2-5, with D uncertain. Trimming took off 1 base at V and 4 bases at J, with 7 bases between the two ends. The CDR3 runs 13 residues. CDR1 and CDR2 (germline): SGHVS, FQNEAQ. This CDR3 is CASSLGPGETQYF. As DNA, the CDR3 is TGTGCCAGCAGCTTAGGGCCGGGAGAGACCCAGTACTTC.

The V gene is TRBV5-5, the J gene TRBJ2-7; TRBD1 might be the D (6 bases). This CDR3 region has 14 residues. V dropped 3 bases and J dropped 4 bases, with 14 bases sitting between them. Germline V lookup: CDR1 SGHKS, CDR2 YYEKEE (reference sequence). For the CDR3, the DNA is TGTGCCAGCAGCTGGCGGACAGATCCATACGAGCAGTACTTC. Protein product: CASSWRTDPYEQYF.

The chain links TRBV4-1 to TRBJ1-1; the D gene is possibly TRBD1 (6 bases). This CDR3 comprises 13 residues. Germline loops: CDR1 MGHRA, CDR2 YSYEKL. Trimming shortened V by 4 bases and J by 5 bases, and 11 bases separated the two germline ends. This chain's CDR3 is CASSLYQGTEAFF. For the CDR3, the DNA is TGCGCCAGCAGCCTTTACCAGGGGACTGAAGCTTTCTTT.

The CDR3 reads CAWSLLTGNEQYF. CDR3 in DNA: TGTGCCTGGAGTCTCCTGACCGGCAACGAGCAGTACTTC. This chain connects TRBV30 to TRBJ2-7; D remains unclear. V lost 2 bases and J 5 bases, leaving 13 bases between the germline ends. The CDR3 runs 13 residues. The germline gives CDR1 GTSNPN, CDR2 SVGIG (reference sequence).